The 17 T cell receptor beta chains below all came from one sample that was sequenced in a study of T cell repertoires in cytomegalovirus infection. TCRdb ran MiXCR on the reads and lists one entry per CDR3 protein. The top ten clones hold around 8.1% of a sample with around 280,000 distinct CDR3 sequences, approximately 14% of them seen once. Sequenced material: PBMCs. The receptors were sampled from a human donor in good health (CMV status not recorded). Some clones in this sample may be carry-over from other donors' samples.

This clonotype was recorded at least ten times. This chain connects TRBV7-2 to TRBJ1-1; D uncertain. CDR3 size: 12 residues. The V gene's germline CDR1 is SGHTA and CDR2 FQGNSA. V lost 2 bases, J lost 4 bases, and 5 bases lay in between. CDR3 loop: CASSLRVTEAFF. CDR3 DNA: TGTGCCAGCAGCTTAAGGGTCACTGAAGCTTTCTTT.

This clonotype showed up just a few times. V and J are TRBV4-1 and TRBJ1-1; tentatively, D is TRBD1 (5 bases). The V and J ends lost 4 bases and 4 bases respectively, with 16 bases between them. Germline V gene lookup returns CDR1 MGHRA and CDR2 YSYEKL. The CDR3 consists of 15 residues. The CDR3 loop is CASSLRGGKGTEAFF. The CDR3 DNA reads TGCGCCAGCAGCCTAAGGGGAGGGAAGGGCACTGAAGCTTTCTTT.

The chain combines TRBV27 with TRBJ1-3; perhaps TRBD1 as D (5 bases). The CDR3 contains 14 residues. V was pared by 6 bases and J by 0 bases, with 9 bases between. The V gene's germline CDR1 is MNHEY and CDR2 SMNVEV (reference sequence). CDR3 DNA: TGTGCCAGCAGCGCAGGGTACTCTGGAAACACCATATATTTT. Translating gives CASSAGYSGNTIYF.

The chain has TRBV18 and TRBJ2-5, with 10 bases identical to TRBD2. The V and J ends lost 5 bases and 4 bases, in that order; junction bases with no gene match: 16. Germline CDR1 is KGHSH and CDR2 is LQKENI. The CDR3 is 18 amino acids. The CDR3 is CASSSMLAGAIGGETQYF. Here the CDR3 DNA reads TGTGCCAGCTCATCCATGCTAGCGGGAGCGATCGGGGGAGAGACCCAGTACTTC.

This clonotype occurred a few times. The chain is built from TRBV12-3 or TRBV12-4 and TRBJ1-2; no reliable D call. The CDR3 runs 12 residues. The germline V and J ends were trimmed by 5 bases and 0 bases, with 4 bases remaining between them. The CDR3 nucleotides are TGTGCCAGCAGTACAGCTAACTATGGCTACACCTTC. This gives the protein CASSTANYGYTF.

This clonotype was seen repeatedly, ten times or more. The chain has TRBV4-1 and TRBJ2-1, with 10 bases that match TRBD2. J was trimmed by 5 bases and V by 0 bases; bases with no gene match: 7. CDR3 length: 17 residues. The germline CDR1 and CDR2 sequences are MGHRA and YSYEKL. CDR3 loop: CASSQDLRTSGNNEQFF. The CDR3, as DNA: TGCGCCAGCAGCCAAGATCTGAGGACTAGCGGAAACAATGAGCAGTTCTTC.

V is TRBV4-3 and J is TRBJ1-3; D is possibly TRBD1 (5 bases). Per the germline V gene, CDR1 is LGHNA and CDR2 is YSLEER. Trimming removed 0 bases from V and 4 bases from J, with 10 bases in between. This CDR3 is built from 15 residues. CDR3 nucleotides: TGCGCCAGCAGCCAAGACCGCAGGGACGGAAACACCATATATTTT. This codes for CASSQDRRDGNTIYF.

V gene TRBV18 combines with J gene TRBJ2-3; 12 bases map to TRBD2. The CDR3 length is 19 residues. Germline CDR1 KGHSH, CDR2 LQKENI. Losses at the gene ends were 1 base for V and 0 bases for J; bases not matched to a gene: 8. The CDR3 region has the DNA TGTGCCAGCTCACCACTGCCGGGACTAGCGGGCCCCAGCACAGATACGCAGTATTTT. It encodes CASSPLPGLAGPSTDTQYF.

Ten or more counts support this clonotype. V is TRBV7-2 and J is TRBJ2-7, with D perhaps TRBD1 or TRBD2 (5 bases each). V dropped 3 bases and J dropped 3 bases, with 9 bases sitting between them. The CDR3 loop spans 13 amino acids. CDR1 SGHTA and CDR2 FQGNSA come from the germline V gene. The CDR3 region is CASSLGRNYEQYF. The CDR3 DNA sequence: TGTGCCAGCAGCTTGGGACGGAACTACGAGCAGTACTTC.

This chain joins TRBV20-1 and TRBJ1-6; D is perhaps TRBD1 (5 bases). The germline V gene encodes CDR1 DFQATT and CDR2 SNEGSKA (reference sequence). Trimming shortened V by 0 bases and J by 8 bases, and 11 bases separated the two germline ends. This CDR3 has 14 residues. The DNA for the CDR3 is TGCAGTGCTAGAGATTGGCAGGGAGATTCACCCCTCCACTTT. Encoded protein: CSARDWQGDSPLHF.

V and J are TRBV5-1 and TRBJ2-1, with 7 bases that match TRBD1. Germline CDR1 and CDR2: SGHRS and YFSETQ. J lost 0 bases, V lost 4 bases, and 4 bases had no gene match. This CDR3 has 15 amino acids. The CDR3 protein is CASSMGQSSYNEQFF. CDR3 DNA sequence: TGCGCCAGCAGCATGGGACAGAGCTCCTACAATGAGCAGTTCTTC.

This clonotype has a count of ten or more. The chain links TRBV28 to TRBJ1-2; D not resolved. The length of the CDR3 is 11 residues. Germline-derived CDR1 and CDR2 are MDHEN and SYDVKM. Trimming stripped 6 bases from V and 8 bases from J, with 10 bases between. DNA of the CDR3: TGTGCCAGCAGCGACGTATGGGGCTACACCTTC. This sequence encodes CASSDVWGYTF.

This clonotype was counted between two and nine times. V usage is TRBV20-1 and J usage is TRBJ2-2, with 9 bases lining up with TRBD1. CDR1 and CDR2 (germline): DFQATT, SNEGSKA (reference sequence). CDR3 length: 16 amino acids. J was trimmed by 3 bases and V by 0 bases; bases with no gene match: 5. Here the CDR3 DNA reads TGCAGTGCTAGAGATAGGAGACAGGGGGACACCGGGGAGCTGTTTTTT. Translation: CSARDRRQGDTGELFF.

This clonotype showed up many times. The genes are TRBV7-9 and TRBJ1-1, with D unclear. CDR3 length: 11 residues. Germline V lookup: CDR1 SEHNR, CDR2 FQNEAQ (reference sequence). V lost 0 bases to trimming and J lost 8 bases, with 4 bases between them. The CDR3 nucleotides are TGTGCCAGCAGCTTAGCCAGGGAAGCTTTCTTT. It specifies CASSLAREAFF.

This clonotype was observed many times. The chain combines TRBV6-1 with TRBJ2-1; D might be TRBD1 (6 bases). The CDR3 covers 16 residues. Germline assignment: CDR1 MNHNS and CDR2 SASEGT. V was clipped by 2 bases and J by 4 bases, with 15 bases between them. The CDR3: CASSELSRGLYNEQFF. As DNA, the CDR3 is TGTGCCAGCAGTGAACTAAGCAGGGGCTTATACAATGAGCAGTTCTTC.

This clonotype was seen at least ten times. The V gene is TRBV6-1, the J gene TRBJ2-7; D is possibly TRBD1 (5 bases). The CDR3 covers 11 residues. The ends were cut back, 8 bases at V and 1 base at J, with 6 bases in the middle. Germline CDR1 reads MNHNS; CDR2 reads SASEGT. The CDR3 DNA follows: TGTGCCAGCGGGGCATCCTACGAGCAGTACTTC. Translated: CASGASYEQYF.

The chain carries TRBV18 and TRBJ2-7; unclear D gene. V gave up 1 base and J gave up 6 bases, with 7 bases separating them. The CDR3 loop spans 12 amino acids. CDR1 is KGHSH, CDR2 LQKENI, per germline. The CDR3 here is CASSPRVGEQYF. CDR3 bases: TGTGCCAGCTCACCACGGGTCGGCGAGCAGTACTTC.